This is a list of T cell receptor beta chains from one sample in a study of blood T cell repertoires in COVID-19. The data were produced by immunoSEQ multiplex PCR, yet TCRdb's version contains in-frame clones alone and is incomplete. The data show about 400,000 clones, around 90% seen once. Sequenced: PBMCs or T cells enriched from blood (not recorded which). Receptor source: a woman aged 40 to 50 with acute COVID-19. Both conserved end residues are part of each CDR3. Fields, in order: V gene, J gene, clone size, D gene, CDR3 DNA, CDR3 protein. D genes are given only for firm matches. Only some rows state a clone size, as once, few, many or a class for expanded clones.

V: TRBV5-5; J: TRBJ1-2; size: NA; D: TRBD1; DNA: TGTGCCAGCAGCATCAGGACAGGGGGCGGCTATGGCTACACCTTC; CDR3: CASSIRTGGGYGYTF
V: TRBV19; J: TRBJ2-7; size: NA; D: TRBD1; DNA: TGTGCCAGCCGCGGGACAGGGAGCTCCTACGAGCAGTACTTC; CDR3: CASRGTGSSYEQYF
V: TRBV20-1; J: TRBJ1-1; size: NA; D: TRBD1; DNA: TGCAGTGCTAGTGCCAGGGGGCGAGGGGTGAACACTGAAGCTTTCTTT; CDR3: CSASARGRGVNTEAFF
V: TRBV15; J: TRBJ2-7; size: NA; D: NA; DNA: TGTGCCACCAGCAGCTTTACCAGGGTTGGCGAGCAGTACTTC; CDR3: CATSSFTRVGEQYF
V: TRBV18; J: TRBJ2-7; size: NA; D: NA; DNA: TGTGCCAGCTCGCGACCCCCGACTGCTTACGAGCAGTACTTC; CDR3: CASSRPPTAYEQYF
V: TRBV5-4; J: TRBJ2-2; size: NA; D: NA; DNA: TGTGCCAGCAGCGCACGGGGAGGCGAGCTGTTTTTT; CDR3: CASSARGGELFF
V: TRBV4-1; J: TRBJ2-2; size: NA; D: NA; DNA: TGCGCCAGCAGCCAAGTCGGGGGTATAGGGACCGGGGAGCTGTTTTTT; CDR3: CASSQVGGIGTGELFF
V: TRBV28; J: TRBJ1-2; size: NA; D: NA; DNA: TGTGCCAGCAACACCAGGGAAGATAACTATGGCTACACCTTC; CDR3: CASNTREDNYGYTF
V: TRBV30; J: TRBJ2-7; size: NA; D: TRBD1; DNA: TGTGCCTGGAACCGGGACAGGGGGCACAGGGAGCAGTACTTC; CDR3: CAWNRDRGHREQYF
V: TRBV4-2; J: TRBJ1-1; size: once; D: NA; DNA: TGTGCCAGCAGCCAAGGCAGGAACACTTTTGAAGCTTTCTTT; CDR3: CASSQGRNTFEAFF
V: TRBV9; J: TRBJ1-4; size: NA; D: TRBD1; DNA: TGTGCCAGCAGCCCACGGACAGGGACTAATGAAAAACTGTTTTTT; CDR3: CASSPRTGTNEKLFF
V: TRBV18; J: TRBJ2-7; size: NA; D: NA; DNA: TGTGCCAGCTCACCACCGACTTCCTCCCCCGACGAGCAGTACTTC; CDR3: CASSPPTSSPDEQYF
V: TRBV19; J: TRBJ1-5; size: NA; D: NA; DNA: TGTGCCAGTAGGGCAGGGCTTCAGCCCCAGCATTTT; CDR3: CASRAGLQPQHF
V: TRBV15; J: TRBJ2-7; size: NA; D: TRBD1; DNA: TGTGCCACCAGCCTATACCCCGGACAGGACTACGAGCAGTACTTC; CDR3: CATSLYPGQDYEQYF
V: TRBV6-1; J: TRBJ1-6; size: NA; D: TRBD1; DNA: TGTGCCAGCAGGGAAGACAGGGTGGATGGTTCACCCCTCCACTTT; CDR3: CASREDRVDGSPLHF
V: TRBV10-3; J: TRBJ1-1; size: NA; D: NA; DNA: TGTGCCATCAGTGGGGTGGGACAAACTGAAGCTTTCTTT; CDR3: CAISGVGQTEAFF
V: TRBV27; J: TRBJ2-7; size: NA; D: TRBD2; DNA: TGTGCCAGCAGTTTATCGACTAGCGGGGGTTCCGAGCAGTACTTC; CDR3: CASSLSTSGGSEQYF
V: TRBV18; J: TRBJ1-5; size: NA; D: TRBD1; DNA: TGTGCCAGCTCGCCCGACAGGGATCAGCCCCAGCATTTT; CDR3: CASSPDRDQPQHF
V: TRBV3-1/TRBV3-2; J: TRBJ2-3; size: NA; D: NA; DNA: TGTGCCAGCAGCCAGACGGGACTCAGCACAGATACGCAGTATTTT; CDR3: CASSQTGLSTDTQYF
V: TRBV14; J: TRBJ1-4; size: NA; D: TRBD1; DNA: TGTGCCAGCAGCAGGACAGGGGACGGAAAACTGTTTTTT; CDR3: CASSRTGDGKLFF
V: TRBV18; J: TRBJ1-2; size: NA; D: NA; DNA: TGTGCCAGCTCACCAAGACAGGTGGGGATGTATGGCTACACCTTC; CDR3: CASSPRQVGMYGYTF
V: TRBV7-6; J: TRBJ2-7; size: NA; D: TRBD1; DNA: TGTGCCAGCAGCTTAGCGGGACAGGGGGCCTACGAGCAGTACTTC; CDR3: CASSLAGQGAYEQYF
V: TRBV19; J: TRBJ2-1; size: NA; D: NA; DNA: TGTGCCAGTAGTGTATTGCCGGGGAGCTCCTACAATGAGCAGTTCTTC; CDR3: CASSVLPGSSYNEQFF